These T cell receptor beta chains were read from a single sample in a study of blood T cell repertoires in COVID-19. Assay: immunoSEQ multiplex PCR; the TCRdb copy retains only in-frame clones and omits some. The sample holds around 150,000 clones, approximately 73% seen once. The specimen sequenced was peripheral blood. The receptors were gathered from a man in his 60s with acute or convalescent COVID-19. Each CDR3 is given without its conserved first and last residue. A D gene is named only where the DNA matches it firmly.

d_call j_call v_call cdr3_aa
TRBD1 TRBJ1-1 TRBV7-2 ASSRGGAGTEAF
TRBD1 TRBJ2-3 TRBV6-1 ASSELTGVSTDTQY
NA TRBJ1-3 TRBV6-1 ASSDWEGASGNTIY
NA TRBJ2-7 TRBV10-3 AIEGGISNEQY
NA TRBJ1-1 TRBV28 ASSAGWPNTEAF
NA TRBJ1-2 TRBV6-5 ASTPTAYGYT
NA TRBJ2-5 TRBV24-1 ATSDLSGIQETQY
TRBD1 TRBJ1-4 TRBV28 ASSGFTGGRGEKLF
NA TRBJ1-2 TRBV5-1 ASSLVGVEYGYT
TRBD2 TRBJ2-3 TRBV12-3/TRBV12-4 ASNYGRGDTQY
TRBD2 TRBJ2-7 TRBV5-4 ASSLTLTSGGSSYEQY
TRBD1 TRBJ2-4 TRBV4-1 ASSHGQGAGIQY
TRBD1 TRBJ2-7 TRBV6-5 ASRTGDEQY
NA TRBJ2-2 TRBV9 ASSVYPRGGELF
TRBD1 TRBJ1-2 TRBV6-5 ASRPGQGYGYT
NA TRBJ1-5 TRBV5-5 ASSLLRSNQPQH
TRBD2 TRBJ2-3 TRBV6-5 ASSTSGDTQY
TRBD1 TRBJ1-5 TRBV19 ASEGQGASGQPQH
NA TRBJ1-6 TRBV3-1/TRBV3-2 ASSQGEGVSPLH
NA TRBJ1-4 TRBV6-5 ASSYQRHEKLF
TRBD1 TRBJ2-7 TRBV6-5 ASRSRDRGSYEQY
NA TRBJ2-1 TRBV14 ASSHDDSRRF
TRBD1 TRBJ2-7 TRBV27 ASSIRTGAAYEQY
TRBD1 TRBJ2-7 TRBV18 ASSPGDSATYEQY
TRBD1 TRBJ2-3 TRBV27 ASTTARDRVVDTQY
TRBD2 TRBJ2-7 TRBV11-2 ASSLSGRSTYEQY
TRBD1 TRBJ2-2 TRBV5-4 ASSLERQGTGELF
NA TRBJ1-1 TRBV28 ASEGGATEAF
NA TRBJ1-2 TRBV5-1 ASSLGGQLAEGGYT
TRBD2 TRBJ2-7 TRBV30 AWSGTSIGGGRQY
TRBD2 TRBJ2-3 TRBV9 ASSVAGTSGTDTQY
NA TRBJ1-2 TRBV4-1 ASSQAHSLGWGYT
TRBD1 TRBJ2-7 TRBV28 ASSRPDRGQYEQY
NA TRBJ2-3 TRBV19 ASSPRQTDTQY
NA TRBJ1-5 TRBV18 ASSPGQSNQPQH
NA TRBJ2-1 TRBV28 ASSFLLGGAGVEQF
NA TRBJ2-2 TRBV29-1 SVDRGSRTGELF
NA TRBJ2-3 TRBV18 ASSLSTDTQY
TRBD2 TRBJ2-1 TRBV6-1 ASSDASSGAPYNEQF
NA TRBJ1-2 TRBV12-3/TRBV12-4 ASSTYSGYT
TRBD2 TRBJ2-1 TRBV10-1 ASSEMASGRTYNEQF
TRBD2 TRBJ2-2 TRBV19 ASSIDGSGRHTGELF
TRBD2 TRBJ2-3 TRBV6-4 ASSDSSGRADTQY
TRBD2 TRBJ2-1 TRBV30 AWSGVAGVGYNEQF
TRBD1 TRBJ2-5 TRBV15 ATSRDEAGTGTQY